Listed here is a single T cell receptor (beta chain). The antigen is unknown. From germline, CDR1 is MNHNS and CDR2 SASEGT. The CDR3 runs 20 residues. V shed 1 base and J shed 0 bases, with 24 bases lying between them. Constant-region reverse primers amplified full-length variable regions, followed by semi-nested Nested Universal Primer A PCR. TCRdb re-called the 5' RACE reads through MiXCR, storing one row per CDR3 protein. The sample includes 50,000 to 60,000 distinct CDR3 sequences, more than 20% seen only once; the top ten take 2.5% to 4%. Whole-study results and caveats: Tumor-infiltrating Treg TCR alpha and beta sequences overlapped most with tumor naive CD4+ T cells, then blood naive.

Tregs were sorted as CD4+CD25+CD127-/low cells. The TCR comes from a female donor with breast cancer. The sample taken for sequencing was tumor-infiltrating Tregs sorted from the breast tumor. The chain uses TRBV6-1 and TRBJ1-1, with D possibly matching TRBD1 (5 bases). The CDR3 DNA reads as TGTGCCAGCAGTGAAGAACGGTGGGGGAGGATGATCCCTATGAACACTGAAGCTTTCTTT. Its protein product is CASSEERWGRMIPMNTEAFF.